The 21 T cell receptor beta chains in this list originate from one sample, sequenced in a study of beta chain features in type 1 diabetes. What was sequenced were expressed TCRB transcripts, since all of the isolated RNA had been reverse transcribed. Sequencing was performed with immunoSEQ multiplex PCR; in TCRdb, only in-frame clones are kept and a portion is missing. The repertoire includes nearly 250,000 clones, 12% to 15% of them detected once, and approximately 0.024% sits in the top ten. The sequencing input was naive CD4+ T cells from blood. The origin of the receptors is a woman aged 40 to 50 in good health.

The chain employs TRBV4-2 and TRBJ2-7; D might be TRBD2 (6 bases). The CDR3 consists of 16 residues. V was shortened by 1 base and J by 0 bases, with 13 bases between the two germline ends. Germline values: CDR1 LGHNA, CDR2 YNFKEQ. The CDR3 nucleotides are TGTGCCAGCAGCCAAGGAGGCTGGGGAGGCTCCTACGAGCAGTACTTC. Protein: CASSQGGWGGSYEQYF.

This chain uses TRBV6-5 with TRBJ2-5, with 7 bases lining up with TRBD2. V was clipped by 5 bases and J by 5 bases; unmatched bases: 8. This CDR3 has 14 amino acids. Germline values: CDR1 MNHEY, CDR2 SVGAGI. Here the CDR3 reads CASSGVAGGETQYF. CDR3 DNA sequence: TGTGCCAGCAGTGGTGTAGCCGGGGGGGAGACCCAGTACTTC.

This clone was picked up many times. The V and J genes are TRBV14 and TRBJ1-6; no clear D. This CDR3 has 15 amino acids. CDR1 SGHDN and CDR2 FVKESK come from the germline V gene. With 3 bases removed from V and 10 bases from J, the gap between germline ends came to 16 bases. The CDR3 DNA follows: TGTGCCAGCAGCCATCCCGGGGAGGTCGACTCACCCCTCCACTTT. This sequence encodes CASSHPGEVDSPLHF.

This clone was observed a few times. The rearrangement uses TRBV18 and TRBJ2-7; 12 nucleotides align to TRBD2. Germline loops: CDR1 KGHSH, CDR2 LQKENI. The CDR3 runs 15 residues. Unmatched junction bases numbered 2, after V lost 3 bases and J lost 2 bases. DNA for the CDR3: TGTGCCAGCTCACCCTGGACTAGCGGGGCCTACGAGCAGTACTTC. It specifies CASSPWTSGAYEQYF.

This clone was observed a few times. The J gene is TRBJ2-1, the V gene TRBV2, with 10 positions matching TRBD2. With 2 bases clipped from V and 8 bases from J, the junction kept 9 bases outside the gene matches. Germline lookup yields CDR1 SNHLY and CDR2 FYNNEI. The CDR3 has 16 residues. The CDR3 coding sequence is TGTGCCAGCAGTGAATGGGCTAGCGGGGGTAAGGATGAGCAGTTCTTC. Protein: CASSEWASGGKDEQFF.

CDR3 amino acids: CSVVSGGAIYEQYF. The CDR3 nucleotides read TGCAGCGTTGTTAGCGGGGGGGCCATCTACGAGCAGTACTTC. The rearrangement links TRBV29-1 to TRBJ2-7; 11 bases map to TRBD2. Looked up from germline, CDR1 is SQVTM and CDR2 is ANQGSEA. The CDR3 has 14 residues. Unmatched junction bases numbered 5, after V lost 4 bases and J lost 3 bases.

The CDR3 protein is CAISEGQGSEFF. The CDR3 nucleotides read TGTGCCATCAGTGAGGGGCAGGGGTCAGAGTTCTTC. V gene TRBV10-3 combines with J gene TRBJ2-1; D may be TRBD1 (6 bases). Trimming removed 2 bases at V and 14 bases at J, with 13 bases between. This CDR3 has 12 residues. Germline CDR1 reads ENHRY; CDR2 reads SYGVKD.

This clone has at least ten counts. The rearrangement links TRBV29-1 to TRBJ2-5; 10 bases match TRBD1. The germline CDR1 and CDR2 sequences are SQVTM and ANQGSEA. The trim removed 6 bases at V and 4 bases at J, leaving 2 bases unmatched. The CDR3 runs 12 residues. The CDR3 DNA reads TGCAGCGTGACAGGGGGCATAGAGACCCAGTACTTC. Its translation is CSVTGGIETQYF. Looking up the rest from reference TRBV29-1 and TRBJ2-5 gives the full variable domain: SAVISQKPSRDICQRGTSLTIQCQVDSQVTMMFWYRQQPGQSLTLIATANQGSEATYESGFVIDKFPISRPNLTFSTLTVSNMSPEDSSIYLCSVTGGIETQYFGPGTRLLVL.

This clone was seen a few times. In DNA form, the CDR3 reads TGCGCCAGCAGCTTGCGGGGGGCGGGTAATGAGCAGTTCTTC. Amino acids: CASSLRGAGNEQFF. The chain employs TRBV5-1 and TRBJ2-1; D possibly corresponds to TRBD2 (7 bases). The CDR3 consists of 14 residues. Germline CDR1 reads SGHRS; CDR2 reads YFSETQ. V lost 1 base, J lost 7 bases, and 12 bases lay in between.

The table lists this clone with a few counts. As DNA, the CDR3 is TGTGCCAGCAGTTTGGTAAGAGGGACAACCGGCGAGCAGTACTTC. The encoded protein is CASSLVRGTTGEQYF. The J gene is TRBJ2-7, the V gene TRBV27; TRBD1 is a possible D gene (6 bases). The CDR3 extends over 15 amino acids. Germline V gives CDR1 MNHEY, CDR2 SMNVEV (reference sequence). The V gene lost 3 bases and the J gene lost 6 bases, with 18 bases spanning the gap.

This clone was counted between two and nine times. This chain links TRBV5-4 with TRBJ2-7, with TRBD2 as a possible D gene (6 bases). The V end was cut by 0 bases, the J end by 1 base, with 11 bases between. The length of the CDR3 is 15 residues. Germline CDR1 SGHNT, CDR2 YYREEE (reference sequence). The CDR3 sequence: CASSLGGGASYEQYF. CDR3 DNA sequence: TGTGCCAGCAGCTTGGGGGGCGGGGCGTCCTACGAGCAGTACTTC. Full variable domain (missing parts from reference TRBV5-4 and TRBJ2-7): ETGVTQSPTHLIKTRGQQVTLRCSSQSGHNTVSWYQQALGQGPQFIFQYYREEENGRGNFPPRFSGLQFPNYSSELNVNALELDDSALYLCASSLGGGASYEQYFGPGTRLTVT.

The chain employs TRBV13 and TRBJ2-5; maybe TRBD2 (6 bases). From germline, CDR1 is PRHDT and CDR2 FYEKMQ (reference sequence). Trimming cost V 4 bases and J 1 base, with 10 bases left between them. The CDR3 loop spans 14 amino acids. CDR3 DNA sequence: TGTGCCAGCAGCTCATTAGCGGCCCAAGAGACCCAGTACTTC. Translating it yields CASSSLAAQETQYF.

The chain links TRBV5-1 to TRBJ2-3; D possibly corresponds to TRBD2 (6 bases). CDR3 length: 13 residues. Trimming took off 5 bases at V and 2 bases at J, with 9 bases between the two ends. The germline CDR1 and CDR2 sequences are SGHRS and YFSETQ. CDR3 in DNA: TGCGCCAGCAGAACGGGGGTCACAGATACGCAGTATTTT. It translates to CASRTGVTDTQYF.

This clone was observed a few times. J is TRBJ2-7 and V is TRBV6-5; tentatively, D is TRBD1 (6 bases). V dropped 6 bases and J dropped 2 bases, with 11 bases sitting between them. Germline CDR1 and CDR2: MNHEY and SVGAGI. This CDR3 is 13 amino acids long. CDR3 in amino acids: CASRPTGTYEQYF. The CDR3 DNA reads TGTGCCAGCAGGCCGACAGGTACCTACGAGCAGTACTTC.

In its sample, this clone was seen a few times. J is TRBJ2-7 and V is TRBV6-1, with TRBD2 as a possible D gene (5 bases). V was pared by 7 bases and J by 3 bases, with 10 bases between. CDR1 and CDR2 (germline): MNHNS, SASEGT. This CDR3 has 12 residues. In nucleotides, the CDR3 is TGTGCCAGCAAAAGGACTCTCTACGAGCAGTACTTC. It yields the protein CASKRTLYEQYF.

This clone was counted between two and nine times. V and J are TRBV6-5 and TRBJ2-5, with D unresolved. Judging by the DNA end, TRBJ2-7 fits better; the J call may be wrong. CDR3 length: 14 residues. Germline CDR1 and CDR2: MNHEY and SVGAGI. The CDR3 DNA sequence: TGTGCCAGCAGTTACTCGTACAGCTCCTACGAGCAGTACTTC. Its translation: CASSYSYSSYEQYF.

The chain is built from TRBV7-9 and TRBJ2-3, with 8 bases matching TRBD2. The CDR3 sequence is 15 residues long. The germline V gene has CDR1 SEHNR and CDR2 FQNEAQ (reference sequence). V was clipped by 5 bases and J by 3 bases; unmatched bases: 7. The CDR3 loop reads CASSLGGGRTDTQYF. The CDR3 DNA reads TGTGCCAGCAGCCTCGGGGGCGGGAGGACAGATACGCAGTATTTT.

This clone was detected only a few times. The rearrangement uses TRBV13 and TRBJ2-3, with D possibly TRBD2 on 6 matching bases. Germline lookup yields CDR1 PRHDT and CDR2 FYEKMQ (reference sequence). This CDR3 comprises 17 residues. The V end was cut by 5 bases, the J end by 0 bases, with 18 bases between. Here the CDR3 reads CASSVRVGGASTDTQYF. In DNA, the CDR3 is TGTGCCAGCAGCGTAAGGGTAGGCGGGGCCAGCACAGATACGCAGTATTTT.

The V gene is TRBV5-5, the J gene TRBJ2-1; D is unclear. Trimming took off 2 bases at V and 2 bases at J, with 11 bases between the two ends. Germline lookup yields CDR1 SGHKS and CDR2 YYEKEE (reference sequence). This CDR3 has 15 residues. In DNA, the CDR3 is TGTGCCAGCAGCTTAACAGTGTCCACCTACAATGAGCAGTTCTTC. Its protein is CASSLTVSTYNEQFF.

This clone has a count of ten or more. V and J are TRBV23-1 and TRBJ2-3; 7 bases match TRBD2. Being an ORF, TRBV23-1 has a function that is uncertain. The CDR3 contains 15 residues. The V gene end was trimmed by 8 bases and the J gene end by 1 base; junction bases not matched to a gene: 9. DNA of the CDR3: TGCGCCAGCTTAAGGGAGGGGCCGGGCACAGATACGCAGTATTTT. This sequence encodes CASLREGPGTDTQYF.

The chain joins TRBV11-2 to TRBJ1-6; D remains ambiguous. Germline CDR1 SGHAT, CDR2 FQNNGV. The V end lost 4 bases, the J end lost 0 bases, and 16 bases lay between the germline ends. The CDR3 covers 18 residues. The CDR3 protein is CASSSRGGVSSYNSPLHF. DNA for the CDR3: TGTGCCAGCAGCTCCCGGGGTGGGGTGAGCTCCTATAATTCACCCCTCCACTTT.